These T cell receptor beta chains were read from a single sample in a study of long-term antiretroviral therapy in people with HIV. Profiled with immunoSEQ multiplex PCR; TCRdb holds only in-frame clones, not every one. The table lists approximately 24,000 clones, 85% to 95% of them singletons. The source was unsorted PBMCs, collected more than 4.7 years after starting antiretroviral therapy. All receptors come from a woman between 45 and 65 years old with HIV. The CDR3 runs from the conserved cysteine through the conserved F or W. A D gene is named only where the DNA matches it firmly. The listing skips clone size in some rows; elsewhere it reads once, few, many or a size class.

CDR3: CASSLRGPETGELFF; DNA: TGTGCCAGCAGCTTAAGGGGGCCGGAAACCGGGGAGCTGTTTTTT; J: TRBJ2-2; size: -; D: TRBD1; V: TRBV5-4
CDR3: CASSLTGGLYGYTF; DNA: TGTGCCAGCAGTCTGACAGGGGGACTCTATGGCTACACCTTC; J: TRBJ1-2; size: few; D: TRBD1; V: TRBV28
CDR3: CASSLQGTETQYF; DNA: TGTGCCAGCAGCTTACAGGGAACAGAGACCCAGTACTTC; J: TRBJ2-5; size: -; D: -; V: TRBV7-7
CDR3: CASSLVRRQNKNIQYF; DNA: TGTGCCAGCAGCTTAGTTCGACGGCAGAACAAAAACATTCAGTACTTC; J: TRBJ2-4; size: -; D: -; V: TRBV7-4
CDR3: CAISELGLAGNYEQYF; DNA: TGTGCCATCAGTGAGTTGGGACTAGCGGGAAACTACGAGCAGTACTTC; J: TRBJ2-7; size: -; D: TRBD2; V: TRBV10-3
CDR3: CASSDPGQGETQYF; DNA: TGCGCCAGCAGTGACCCGGGACAGGGAGAGACCCAGTACTTC; J: TRBJ2-5; size: -; D: TRBD1; V: TRBV10-2
CDR3: CASSLEGGGAEAFF; DNA: TGTGCCAGCAGCTTAGAAGGTGGGGGAGCTGAAGCTTTCTTT; J: TRBJ1-1; size: -; D: -; V: TRBV11-2
CDR3: CASSVDDSYEQYF; DNA: TGCGCCAGCAGCGTGGACGACTCCTACGAGCAGTACTTC; J: TRBJ2-7; size: -; D: -; V: TRBV5-1
CDR3: CASSHSTGTEAFF; DNA: TGTGCCAGCAGCCATTCGACAGGAACTGAAGCTTTCTTT; J: TRBJ1-1; size: -; D: -; V: TRBV5-8
CDR3: CASSPYGGEAFF; DNA: TGCGCCAGCAGCCCATATGGCGGTGAAGCTTTCTTT; J: TRBJ1-1; size: -; D: -; V: TRBV5-1
CDR3: CASSPGDRLYEQYF; DNA: TGCGCCAGCAGCCCGGGGGACCGCCTTTACGAGCAGTACTTC; J: TRBJ2-7; size: -; D: -; V: TRBV4-1
CDR3: CASSKDGTEAFF; DNA: TGTGCCAGCAGCAAGGACGGCACTGAAGCTTTCTTT; J: TRBJ1-1; size: -; D: -; V: TRBV7-9
CDR3: CASTRDPNYGYTF; DNA: TGTGCCAGTACCAGGGACCCTAACTATGGCTACACCTTC; J: TRBJ1-2; size: -; D: -; V: TRBV19
CDR3: CASRGPSGNTIYF; DNA: TGTGCCAGCCGGGGACCCTCTGGAAACACCATATATTTT; J: TRBJ1-3; size: -; D: -; V: TRBV6-1
CDR3: CASRSGTSALWEQFF; DNA: TGTGCCAGCAGGTCCGGGACTAGCGCGCTGTGGGAGCAGTTCTTC; J: TRBJ2-1; size: -; D: TRBD2; V: TRBV6-5
CDR3: CASTDRGSKETQYF; DNA: TGTGCCAGCACCGACAGGGGCTCAAAAGAGACCCAGTACTTC; J: TRBJ2-5; size: -; D: TRBD1; V: TRBV6-5
CDR3: CASSLQWGYEQYF; DNA: TGTGCCAGCAGCTTACAGTGGGGCTACGAGCAGTACTTC; J: TRBJ2-7; size: -; D: -; V: TRBV7-2
CDR3: CASSIGTRGHAEAFF; DNA: TGTGCCAGTAGTATCGGAACCAGGGGGCACGCTGAAGCTTTCTTT; J: TRBJ1-1; size: -; D: TRBD1; V: TRBV19
CDR3: CSVEGAGVYNEQFF; DNA: TGCAGCGTTGAAGGGGCGGGGGTCTACAATGAGCAGTTCTTC; J: TRBJ2-1; size: -; D: TRBD2; V: TRBV29-1
CDR3: CASSLERGSEAFF; DNA: TGTGCCAGCAGCTTGGAGAGGGGCTCGGAAGCTTTCTTT; J: TRBJ1-1; size: -; D: -; V: TRBV5-4
CDR3: CASSTPGLANYGYTF; DNA: TGTGCCAGCAGTACGCCGGGGTTGGCTAACTATGGCTACACCTTC; J: TRBJ1-2; size: -; D: -; V: TRBV6-6
CDR3: CASSVGMVRGSDTGELFF; DNA: TGTGCCAGCAGCGTAGGCATGGTGCGGGGGAGCGACACCGGGGAGCTGTTTTTT; J: TRBJ2-2; size: -; D: TRBD2; V: TRBV9
CDR3: CAISRTSTDTQYF; DNA: TGTGCCATCAGTAGGACTAGCACAGATACGCAGTATTTT; J: TRBJ2-3; size: -; D: -; V: TRBV10-3
CDR3: CASSLSQNIQYF; DNA: TGTGCCAGCAGCTTGTCCCAAAACATTCAGTACTTC; J: TRBJ2-4; size: -; D: -; V: TRBV5-6
CDR3: CASRTGLAASYNEQFF; DNA: TGTGCCAGCAGGACGGGACTAGCGGCTTCCTACAATGAGCAGTTCTTC; J: TRBJ2-1; size: -; D: TRBD2; V: TRBV5-4
CDR3: CASSLQGPFQPQHF; DNA: TGTGCCAGCAGCTTGCAAGGACCTTTTCAGCCCCAGCATTTT; J: TRBJ1-5; size: -; D: -; V: TRBV5-6
CDR3: CASRGGMVNTEAFF; DNA: TGCGCCAGCAGGGGGGGTATGGTGAACACTGAAGCTTTCTTT; J: TRBJ1-1; size: -; D: -; V: TRBV5-1
CDR3: CASSLALNEQFF; DNA: TGCGCCAGCAGCTTGGCCCTAAATGAGCAGTTCTTC; J: TRBJ2-1; size: -; D: -; V: TRBV5-1
CDR3: CASRRGYEQYF; DNA: TGTGCCAGCCGACGGGGCTACGAGCAGTACTTC; J: TRBJ2-7; size: once; D: -; V: TRBV6-6
CDR3: CASRQEYEQYF; DNA: TGTGCCAGCAGGCAGGAGTACGAGCAGTACTTC; J: TRBJ2-7; size: -; D: -; V: TRBV5-8
CDR3: CAISGSTDTQYF; DNA: TGTGCCATCTCCGGGAGCACAGATACGCAGTATTTT; J: TRBJ2-3; size: -; D: -; V: TRBV10-3
CDR3: CASSETPGTDYEQYF; DNA: TGTGCCAGCAGTGAAACCCCCGGGACAGACTACGAGCAGTACTTC; J: TRBJ2-7; size: -; D: TRBD1; V: TRBV6-1
CDR3: CAWSGSGDEQFF; DNA: TGTGCCTGGAGCGGGAGTGGGGATGAGCAGTTCTTC; J: TRBJ2-1; size: -; D: -; V: TRBV30
CDR3: CASSLRSGDTYTQYF; DNA: TGCGCCAGCAGCTTACGGTCCGGAGACACCTATACGCAGTATTTT; J: TRBJ2-3; size: -; D: -; V: TRBV5-1
CDR3: CSVRDITSGRRNEQFF; DNA: TGCAGCGTTAGGGATATAACTAGCGGGAGGCGAAATGAGCAGTTCTTC; J: TRBJ2-1; size: -; D: TRBD2; V: TRBV29-1
CDR3: CASRLSGSYEQYF; DNA: TGTGCCAGCAGACTAAGCGGGAGCTACGAGCAGTACTTC; J: TRBJ2-7; size: -; D: TRBD2; V: TRBV27
CDR3: CASSTGRGGTEAFF; DNA: TGTGCCAGCAGTACCGGACGGGGAGGCACTGAAGCTTTCTTT; J: TRBJ1-1; size: -; D: -; V: TRBV27
CDR3: CAISGVQETQYF; DNA: TGTGCCATCAGCGGGGTCCAAGAGACCCAGTACTTC; J: TRBJ2-5; size: -; D: -; V: TRBV10-3
CDR3: CASKAGQGDTEAFF; DNA: TGTGCCAGCAAGGCTGGACAGGGCGACACTGAAGCTTTCTTT; J: TRBJ1-1; size: once; D: TRBD1; V: TRBV7-2
CDR3: CASSSPASGQGQETQYF; DNA: TGTGCCAGCAGCTCCCCAGCAAGCGGACAGGGACAAGAGACCCAGTACTTC; J: TRBJ2-5; size: once; D: TRBD1; V: TRBV7-9
CDR3: CAIRMTSADIQYF; DNA: TGTGCCATCAGGATGACTAGTGCGGACATTCAGTACTTC; J: TRBJ2-4; size: -; D: -; V: TRBV10-3
CDR3: CASMRGQGNGELFF; DNA: TGCGCCAGCATGAGAGGACAGGGGAACGGGGAGCTGTTTTTT; J: TRBJ2-2; size: -; D: TRBD1; V: TRBV5-1
CDR3: CASSQDRTAYYGYTF; DNA: TGCGCCAGCAGCCAAGACCGGACAGCTTACTATGGCTACACCTTC; J: TRBJ1-2; size: -; D: -; V: TRBV4-1
CDR3: CASSADGSGETQYF; DNA: TGTGCCAGCAGCGCGGACGGGTCTGGGGAGACCCAGTACTTC; J: TRBJ2-5; size: -; D: -; V: TRBV9
CDR3: CSATLGGRKTYEQYF; DNA: TGCAGCGCGACCTTAGGGGGTAGGAAGACGTACGAGCAGTACTTC; J: TRBJ2-7; size: once; D: -; V: TRBV29-1
CDR3: CASSHGGPGVSQPQHF; DNA: TGCGCCAGCAGCCATGGAGGCCCAGGGGTGAGTCAGCCCCAGCATTTT; J: TRBJ1-5; size: -; D: -; V: TRBV4-1
CDR3: CASRLAGGPNEQFF; DNA: TGTGCCAGCCGACTAGCGGGAGGGCCGAATGAGCAGTTCTTC; J: TRBJ2-1; size: once; D: TRBD2; V: TRBV14